Listed below are T cell receptor beta chains from one sample, sequenced in a study of blood T cells in healthy people across ages. In TCRdb, the 5' RACE reads were re-called with MiXCR into one record per CDR3 protein. The data show about 1,400,000 distinct CDR3 sequences, roughly 40% seen once. The sequencing input was blood. Every receptor here comes from a woman in her late teens or twenties in good health. The CDR3 runs from the conserved cysteine through the conserved F or W.

J: TRBJ2-7
V: TRBV9
CDR3: CASSVLAGGSCEQYF

J: TRBJ1-1
V: TRBV12-3/TRBV12-4
CDR3: CTSSPLSLAFF

J: TRBJ1-1
V: TRBV21-1
CDR3: CARRPGAFF

J: TRBJ2-1
V: TRBV27
CDR3: CASSPPGTGKVDEQFF

J: TRBJ2-3
V: TRBV6-5
CDR3: CASSYGLSGLAGGRADTQYF

J: TRBJ2-1
V: TRBV10-3
CDR3: CAISEPGTLNEQFF

J: TRBJ2-7
V: TRBV5-1
CDR3: CASSRGTGATYEQYF

J: TRBJ2-2
V: TRBV4-2
CDR3: CASGSLEGRTGELFF

J: TRBJ2-6
V: TRBV3-1
CDR3: CASSRRGANVPTF

J: TRBJ2-1
V: TRBV28
CDR3: CASSFSGGRYNEQFF

J: TRBJ1-5
V: TRBV3-1
CDR3: CASSQGPRPTTNQPQHF

J: TRBJ2-7
V: TRBV6-5
CDR3: CASSYGTSGIYEQYF

J: TRBJ2-7
V: TRBV6-2/TRBV6-3
CDR3: CASSTSRASYEQYF

J: TRBJ1-2
V: TRBV2
CDR3: CATAPEGVGGYTF

J: TRBJ1-4
V: TRBV6-5
CDR3: CASSNAGGEKLFF

J: TRBJ2-5
V: TRBV29-1
CDR3: CSVEEISGSVRYF

J: TRBJ1-6
V: TRBV20-1
CDR3: CSARDPGRPLHF

J: TRBJ2-3
V: TRBV5-1
CDR3: CASRLVQDTQYF

J: TRBJ1-5
V: TRBV5-1
CDR3: CASSLEGGESNQPQHF

J: TRBJ2-1
V: TRBV12-3/TRBV12-4
CDR3: CASSLMGRNNEQFF

J: TRBJ2-7
V: TRBV10-3
CDR3: CAISRIAGEQYF

J: TRBJ2-7
V: TRBV5-1
CDR3: CASSELAGGSYEQYF

J: TRBJ2-7
V: TRBV9
CDR3: CASSADRVGTEQYF